The 20 T cell receptor beta chains below come from one sample, sequenced in a study of T cell changes during pregnancy in multiple sclerosis (dated by TCRdb to between 2017 and 2020). The library was generated by the immunoSEQ multiplex PCR assay. What TCRdb holds here is the immuneACCESS table cut down to in-frame rearrangements. Part of the clones is not present; checked against another copy, under half of the missing clones reflect an unresolved V gene, and the others are unexplained. The sample has tens of thousands of clones on record, more than 70% of them singletons. About 6.3% of the sample is taken by the ten largest. This specimen was CD8+ T cells from peripheral blood mononuclear cells, taken after pregnancy. These receptors all come from a female donor in good health, enrolled as a control in a pregnancy study.

V gene TRBV11-2 combines with J gene TRBJ2-7, with 7 bases matching TRBD1. Germline assignment: CDR1 SGHAT and CDR2 FQNNGV. This CDR3 contains 15 residues. Germline trimming cut 5 bases from V and 6 bases from J; bases unmatched to any gene: 13. CDR3 nucleotides: TGTGCCAGCAGCCCATCCACACTTAGGGGGCGCGAGCAGTACTTC. Translated: CASSPSTLRGREQYF.

The chain is built from TRBV7-2 and TRBJ2-1; a weak D match, TRBD2 (6 bases). The V and J ends lost 5 bases and 10 bases respectively, with 15 bases between them. The CDR3 is 13 amino acids. The germline V gene encodes CDR1 SGHTA and CDR2 FQGNSA. CDR3 coding DNA: TGTGCCAGCAGCCGGCCGGGACTCGAAGAGCAGTTCTTC. Protein: CASSRPGLEEQFF.

The chain couples TRBV5-4 to TRBJ2-5; a possible D gene is TRBD1 (5 bases). CDR3 size: 13 residues. V lost 4 bases and J 3 bases, leaving 10 bases between the germline ends. The germline gives CDR1 SGHNT, CDR2 YYREEE (reference sequence). CDR3 region: CASSLRREETQYF. DNA of the CDR3: TGTGCCAGCAGCCTACGCAGGGAAGAGACCCAGTACTTC.

The chain has TRBV18 and TRBJ1-1; possibly TRBD1 for D (5 bases). The germline V gene encodes CDR1 KGHSH and CDR2 LQKENI. The V end was cut by 2 bases, the J end by 1 base, with 8 bases between. This CDR3 region has 14 residues. The DNA of the CDR3 is TGTGCCAGCTCACCAATGGGGGGGAACACTGAAGCTTTCTTT. It encodes CASSPMGGNTEAFF.

The gene calls are TRBV4-1 and TRBJ2-5; 9 positions agree with TRBD2. The CDR3 covers 16 residues. Germline CDR1 is MGHRA and CDR2 is YSYEKL. V was clipped by 0 bases and J by 3 bases; unmatched bases: 5. The CDR3 DNA is TGCGCCAGCAGCCAAGAAGAGCGGGGGGTGGAAGAGACCCAGTACTTC. This codes for CASSQEERGVEETQYF.

The CDR3 here is CASSPGQSAYEQYF. The CDR3 DNA sequence: TGCGCCAGCAGCCCGGGACAGTCGGCCTACGAGCAGTACTTC. The chain is built from TRBV5-1 and TRBJ2-7, with 7 bases lining up with TRBD1. The CDR3 sequence is 14 residues long. Losses at the gene ends were 4 bases for V and 2 bases for J; bases not matched to a gene: 6. Germline-derived CDR1 and CDR2 are SGHRS and YFSETQ. The full variable domain, in which reference TRBV5-1 and TRBJ2-7 provide the parts outside the CDR3, is KAGVTQTPRYLIKTRGQQVTLSCSPISGHRSVSWYQQTPGQGLQFLFEYFSETQRNKGNFPGRFSGRQFSNSRSEMNVSTLELGDSALYLCASSPGQSAYEQYFGPGTRLTVT.

As regards this clone: A junction end diverges from the germline sequence, so it may reflect a read error. V and J are TRBV9 and TRBJ2-2; TRBD1 might be the D (6 bases). The germline V gene has CDR1 SGDLS and CDR2 YYNGEE. The CDR3 is made up of 17 amino acids. CDR3 bases: TGTGCCAGCAGCGTAGAGTCGACCACAGGGAACCCCGGGGAGCTGTTTTTT. Translation gives CASSVESTTGNPGELFF.

This clone showed up just once. This chain joins TRBV30 and TRBJ2-2; D might be TRBD1 (5 bases). The CDR3 has 15 residues. Trimming took off 0 bases at V and 6 bases at J, with 14 bases between the two ends. The V gene's germline CDR1 is GTSNPN and CDR2 SVGIG (reference sequence). The CDR3 coding sequence is TGTGCCTGGAGTGTAGGTGCAGGGTTCGCCGGGGAGCTGTTTTTT. Protein: CAWSVGAGFAGELFF.

The chain has TRBV5-6 and TRBJ1-2; TRBD1 aligns across 7 bases. This CDR3 spans 14 amino acids. Germline CDR1 is SGHDT and CDR2 is YYEEEE. V was pared by 3 bases and J by 5 bases, with 7 bases of the junction left unmatched. The chain's CDR3 is CASSSITGEYGYTF. In DNA form, the CDR3 reads TGTGCCAGCAGCTCAATAACAGGGGAATATGGCTACACCTTC.

By frequency in the sample, this clone is medium-sized (0.01 to 0.1%). The chain has TRBV2 and TRBJ1-2, with 9 bases fitting TRBD1. Germline CDR1 is SNHLY and CDR2 is FYNNEI. This CDR3 comprises 15 residues. The V segment lost 0 bases and the J segment 8 bases; nucleotides outside the gene matches: 7. This chain's CDR3 is CASSEAGTGREGYTF. CDR3 in DNA: TGTGCCAGCAGTGAAGCAGGGACAGGGCGGGAGGGCTACACCTTC.

A single count supports this clone. V usage is TRBV4-1 and J usage is TRBJ2-1, with TRBD2 identical over 8 bases. CDR3 length: 16 amino acids. CDR1 and CDR2 (germline): MGHRA, YSYEKL. V lost 4 bases to trimming and J lost 4 bases; unmatched junction nucleotides: 9. Here the CDR3 DNA reads TGCGCCAGCAGCCTCTCGGTGGCGGGGGGTTACAATGAGCAGTTCTTC. It specifies CASSLSVAGGYNEQFF.

The chain is built from TRBV27 and TRBJ2-1, with D perhaps TRBD1 (5 bases). V lost 10 bases and J 1 base, leaving 14 bases between the germline ends. This CDR3 has 14 amino acids. Germline V gene sequence: CDR1 MNHEY, CDR2 SMNVEV (reference sequence). The CDR3 nucleotides read TGTGCCACCCGAGTGGGGCGGTCCTACAATGAGCAGTTCTTC. Translating gives CATRVGRSYNEQFF.

This sequence joins TRBV15 and TRBJ1-5; D not resolved. The germline V and J ends were trimmed by 0 bases and 4 bases, with 4 bases remaining between them. From germline, CDR1 is LNHNV and CDR2 YYDKDF (reference sequence). The CDR3 extends over 13 amino acids. The CDR3 sequence is CATSRDHNQPQHF. CDR3 coding DNA: TGTGCCACCAGCAGAGACCATAATCAGCCCCAGCATTTT.

V gene TRBV27 combines with J gene TRBJ2-1, with a possible D match to TRBD1 (6 bases). Trimming pared 7 bases from V and 8 bases from J, leaving 27 bases between. CDR1 and CDR2 (germline): MNHEY, SMNVEV (reference sequence). CDR3 size: 17 residues. CDR3 sequence: CASIKYSEDGTLYEQFF. CDR3 DNA sequence: TGTGCCAGCATTAAATACTCCGAAGACGGGACATTATATGAGCAGTTCTTC.

This clone was seen only once. The rearrangement uses TRBV11-2 and TRBJ2-1; no definite D call. The germline V gene has CDR1 SGHAT and CDR2 FQNNGV. Trimming took off 3 bases at V and 9 bases at J, with 6 bases between the two ends. The CDR3 totals 11 residues. In DNA, the CDR3 is TGTGCCAGCAGCTTGTCAGGTGAGCAGTTCTTC. Amino acids: CASSLSGEQFF.

V and J are TRBV6-5 and TRBJ1-2, with D perhaps matching TRBD1 (6 bases). The CDR3 has 15 amino acids. Between the trimmed V and J ends, which lost 7 bases and 8 bases, there was a span of 23 bases. In germline, CDR1 is MNHEY, CDR2 SVGAGI. CDR3 sequence (DNA): TGTGCCAGCACCCCAGAGGGGGATCCCACTTTCGGCTACACCTTC. It specifies CASTPEGDPTFGYTF.

The chain carries TRBV6-5 and TRBJ1-2; D ambiguous. Per germline, CDR1 MNHEY and CDR2 SVGAGI. The V gene lost 0 bases and the J gene lost 8 bases, with 10 bases spanning the gap. The CDR3 contains 13 residues. The CDR3 reads CASSYSTTRGYTF. The CDR3 DNA sequence: TGTGCCAGCAGTTACTCTACGACGCGGGGCTACACCTTC.

The V call is TRBV9, the J call TRBJ1-3, with D tentatively TRBD1 (5 bases). The ends were cut back, 3 bases at V and 3 bases at J, with 19 bases in the middle. Germline V lookup: CDR1 SGDLS, CDR2 YYNGEE. CDR3 size: 17 residues. This CDR3 reads CASSAFQGTLLGNTIYF. The CDR3 region has the DNA TGTGCCAGCAGCGCATTTCAGGGCACTCTGCTTGGAAACACCATATATTTT. Using reference TRBV9 and TRBJ1-3 for the parts outside the CDR3, the full variable domain is DSGVTQTPKHLITATGQRVTLRCSPRSGDLSVYWYQQSLDQGLQFLIQYYNGEERAKGNILERFSAQQFPDLHSELNLSSLELGDSALYFCASSAFQGTLLGNTIYFGEGSWLTVV.

This rearrangement joins TRBV7-9 to TRBJ1-6; D not resolved. The CDR3 totals 14 residues. Germline-derived CDR1 and CDR2 are SEHNR and FQNEAQ (reference sequence). V shed 0 bases and J shed 6 bases, with 6 bases lying between them. The CDR3 DNA follows: TGTGCCAGCAGCTTAGCCGGAGTTAATTCACCCCTCCACTTT. It translates to CASSLAGVNSPLHF.

This rearrangement joins TRBV5-5 to TRBJ2-3, with 12 nucleotides matching TRBD2. The CDR3 runs 17 residues. J gave up 2 bases and V 4 bases, and 8 bases lay outside the gene matches. Per the germline V gene, CDR1 is SGHKS and CDR2 is YYEKEE (reference sequence). CDR3 protein: CASSPRTSGELTDTQYF. As DNA, the CDR3 is TGTGCCAGCAGCCCTAGGACTAGCGGGGAGCTCACAGATACGCAGTATTTT.